This paragraph reports one TCR beta chain. Germline CDR1 and CDR2: GTSNPN and SVGIG (reference sequence). The CDR3 totals 12 residues. V lost 1 base to trimming and J lost 7 bases, with 10 bases between them. Terminally differentiated effector memory CD45RA+ cells were excluded from the naive CD8 cells, which were CD45RO-negative and positively selected for CCR7. This specimen belongs to a study of shared clonotypes between healthy human individuals. Assay used: immunoSEQ multiplex PCR; TCRdb lists only in-frame clones, some missing. There are 760,000 or so clones in the sample; about 96% occur only once, and about 0.21% lies in the top ten.

The chain couples TRBV30 to TRBJ1-2; TRBD1 might be the D (5 bases). The clonotype was recovered from a man younger than 40 in good health. The material sequenced was naive CD8+ T cells sorted from blood. The CDR3 DNA is TGTGCCTGGAGTGCCGGACATGGTGGCTACACCTTC. Encoded protein: CAWSAGHGGYTF. Together with reference TRBV30 and TRBJ1-2, the CDR3 gives the full variable domain: SQTIHQWPATLVQPVGSPLSLECTVEGTSNPNLYWYRQAAGRGLQLLFYSVGIGQISSEVPQNLSASRPQDRQFILSSKKLLLSDSGFYLCAWSAGHGGYTFGSGTRLTVV.